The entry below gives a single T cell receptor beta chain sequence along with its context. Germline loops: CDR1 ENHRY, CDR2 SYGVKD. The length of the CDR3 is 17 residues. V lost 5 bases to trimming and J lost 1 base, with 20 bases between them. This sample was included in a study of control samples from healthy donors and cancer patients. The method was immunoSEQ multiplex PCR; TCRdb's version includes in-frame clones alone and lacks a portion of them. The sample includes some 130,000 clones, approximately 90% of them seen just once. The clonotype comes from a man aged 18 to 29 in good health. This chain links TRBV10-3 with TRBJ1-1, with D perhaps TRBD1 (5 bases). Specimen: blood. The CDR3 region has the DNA TGTGCCATCAGTAAAAGTCAAACCGGGGCCAAGAACACTGAAGCTTTCTTT. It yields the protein CAISKSQTGAKNTEAFF.